These T cell receptor beta chains were read from a single sample in a study of cytomegalovirus exposure and HLA in healthy donors. The method was immunoSEQ multiplex PCR; TCRdb's version includes in-frame clones alone and lacks a portion of them. The sample lists about 73,000 clones; about 95% were seen once. What was sequenced was PBMCs. The source is a man aged 18 to 30 in good health and CMV-seronegative. The CDR3 runs from the conserved cysteine through the conserved F or W. The D gene is left open where the match is weak. Not all rows give a size; the values are once, few, many and, for expanded clones, a class.

TGCGCCAGCGGCCAGGCTAGCGGGGACACAGATACGCAGTATTTT CASGQASGDTDTQYF TRBD2 TRBV5-1 once TRBJ2-3
TGTGCCAGCAGCCCTCAGGGCGCCCTCGCCAAAAACATTCAGTACTTC CASSPQGALAKNIQYF NA TRBV6-6 NA TRBJ2-4
TGTGCCAGCAGCTTGAGAGCGGGGGGGAACACCGGGGAGCTGTTTTTT CASSLRAGGNTGELFF TRBD2 TRBV5-6 NA TRBJ2-2
TGTGCCAGTAGTCACGCAGTGACAGGGATCGAAGCTTTCTTT CASSHAVTGIEAFF TRBD1 TRBV19 NA TRBJ1-1
TGTGCCAGCAGCCGGCTGGACACTGAAGCTTTCTTT CASSRLDTEAFF NA TRBV14 NA TRBJ1-1
TGCGCCAGCAGTGAGCCGGTGCAGACAGGCGGGTTTGGAAACACCATATATTTT CASSEPVQTGGFGNTIYF NA TRBV10-2 NA TRBJ1-3
TGTGCCACTGCGGGACAGGGGGCTGTCGAGCAGTACTTC CATAGQGAVEQYF TRBD1 TRBV6-1 NA TRBJ2-7
TGTGCCTGGAGTGGACGGGGGTCGACGGGCTACACCTTC CAWSGRGSTGYTF NA TRBV30 NA TRBJ1-2
TGTGCCAGCAGCTTGACTGAGACCCAGTACTTC CASSLTETQYF NA TRBV7-6 NA TRBJ2-5
TGTGCCAGCAGCTTGGAGGGGGGGCCCGGGGAGACCCAGTACTTC CASSLEGGPGETQYF NA TRBV5-4 NA TRBJ2-5
TGTGCCAGCAGTTCCAGGGGGTGGGAAGCTTTCTTT CASSSRGWEAFF TRBD1 TRBV7-2 NA TRBJ1-1
TGTGCCAGCAGCGTGGGACTTAGCTATGGCTACACCTTC CASSVGLSYGYTF NA TRBV5-4 NA TRBJ1-2
TGTGCCAGCAGCTTCTCGGTGGATACGCAGTATTTT CASSFSVDTQYF NA TRBV5-6 once TRBJ2-3
TGTGCCAGCGGCCCCGCTTTGGGAAACACCATATATTTT CASGPALGNTIYF NA TRBV2 NA TRBJ1-3
TGTGCCAGTAGTATTACAGGGGCAACCTACGAGCAGTACTTC CASSITGATYEQYF TRBD1 TRBV19 NA TRBJ2-7
TGTGCCAGCAGCCAATCTCCGCGCTACGAGCAGTACTTC CASSQSPRYEQYF NA TRBV6-6 NA TRBJ2-7
TGTGCCAGCAGCTTAGGGACAGTTATATACAATGAGCAGTTCTTC CASSLGTVIYNEQFF NA TRBV7-2 NA TRBJ2-1
TGTGCCAGCAGGCCCCGACAGGGAGCCAAAAACATTCAGTACTTC CASRPRQGAKNIQYF TRBD1 TRBV6-5 NA TRBJ2-4
TGTGCCAGCAGTTTGGCAGGGATCGACGTGGATACGCAGTATTTT CASSLAGIDVDTQYF NA TRBV27 NA TRBJ2-3
TGTGCCAGCAGCTTTGAAGGGGATCAGCCCCAGCATTTT CASSFEGDQPQHF NA TRBV11-2 NA TRBJ1-5
TGTGCCAGCAGTTGGACAGGGGAGGATCAGCCCCAGCATTTT CASSWTGEDQPQHF TRBD1 TRBV6-1 NA TRBJ1-5
TGTGCCAGCACCCGGACAACGGTCTACGAGCAGTACTTC CASTRTTVYEQYF NA TRBV2 NA TRBJ2-7
TGTGCCAGCAGTAACCCACCGGGACTTCTTTACGAGCAGTACTTC CASSNPPGLLYEQYF NA TRBV27 NA TRBJ2-7
TGCAGCGGCCGACAGGGGGAGACTGAAGCTTTCTTT CSGRQGETEAFF TRBD1 TRBV29-1 NA TRBJ1-1
TGTGCCAGCAGCTTAAGTCCCGGGGAGGATTCACCCCTCCACTTT CASSLSPGEDSPLHF NA TRBV7-3 few TRBJ1-6
TGTGCCAGCAGTGAAAGGGGATGGGGTTACAATGAGCAGTTCTTC CASSERGWGYNEQFF NA TRBV6-1 NA TRBJ2-1
TGCGCCAGCAGCATACCGACACCCGGGGAGCTGTTTTTT CASSIPTPGELFF NA TRBV5-1 NA TRBJ2-2
TGTGCCAGCAGTTTAGTCGGGGACGAGCAGTACTTC CASSLVGDEQYF NA TRBV27 NA TRBJ2-7
TGCGCCAGCAGCCAAGCCCTTACTAGCGCCGGGGAGCTGTTTTTT CASSQALTSAGELFF TRBD2 TRBV4-1 NA TRBJ2-2
TGTGCCAGCAGCCAGGGACAGGGGCTGGGAGCTTTCTTT CASSQGQGLGAFF TRBD1 TRBV7-2 NA TRBJ1-1
TGTGCCAGCAGCTTCATTAGCGGGGGGGGGTCAGATACGCAGTATTTT CASSFISGGGSDTQYF TRBD2 TRBV7-9 NA TRBJ2-3
TGTGCCAGCAGCTTGCTCCGTTACTCAGAGACCCAGTACTTC CASSLLRYSETQYF NA TRBV5-8 NA TRBJ2-5
TGCACCAGCAGCCAAGACAGGGGGCCCCACGAGCAGTACTTC CTSSQDRGPHEQYF NA TRBV1 once TRBJ2-7
TGTGCCAGTAGGACAATACAGGCATTTGGTGACTCACCCCTCCACTTT CASRTIQAFGDSPLHF NA TRBV19 once TRBJ1-6
TGTGCCAGCAGCCTAACAGTCGCGGGAAACACCATATATTTT CASSLTVAGNTIYF NA TRBV14 NA TRBJ1-3
TGTGCCAGCAGCCCAAAGGCAGGGGGAGTAGGTGGCACTGAAGCTTTCTTT CASSPKAGGVGGTEAFF TRBD1 TRBV16 NA TRBJ1-1
TGTGCCAGTAGTATTTTTGGGACAGAGAATCAGCCCCAGCATTTT CASSIFGTENQPQHF TRBD1 TRBV19 NA TRBJ1-5
TGCGCCAGCAGCCAACTGACAGGGTTGAATCAGCCCCAGCATTTT CASSQLTGLNQPQHF TRBD1 TRBV4-1 NA TRBJ1-5
TGCGCCAGCAGCCGAGGTTCCCCGGGGAGCTCCTACGAGCAGTACTTC CASSRGSPGSSYEQYF NA TRBV4-3 NA TRBJ2-7
TGTGCCAGCAGTTACCCGACCCAGGGATCTCTGGGCTACACCTTC CASSYPTQGSLGYTF NA TRBV6-6 NA TRBJ1-2
TGTGCCAGTAGTGCGACAGGGGGTACCGGGGAGCTGTTTTTT CASSATGGTGELFF TRBD1 TRBV19 NA TRBJ2-2
TGCGCCAGCAGCTGGGCCTCCGGGGGACAGTACGAGCAGTACTTC CASSWASGGQYEQYF NA TRBV5-1 NA TRBJ2-7
TGTGCCAGCAGCTTCCCGGGGGTAGCGGGGTGGTATTTT CASSFPGVAGWYF TRBD2 TRBV11-2 NA TRBJ2-3
TGTGCCTGGATCCCGGGGAGGGGTTGGGGCTATGGCTACACCTTC CAWIPGRGWGYGYTF NA TRBV30 NA TRBJ1-2
TGTGCCAGTAGTGCGTCCAGGGATGGCACTGAAGCTTTCTTT CASSASRDGTEAFF NA TRBV19 NA TRBJ1-1
TGTGCCAGCAGCCAAAGGACTCTAACTGGAAACACCATATATTTT CASSQRTLTGNTIYF NA TRBV7-8 NA TRBJ1-3
TGTGCCAGTAGTCTTGACTATTATGAGCAGTTCTTC CASSLDYYEQFF NA TRBV19 NA TRBJ2-1
TGTGCCAGCAGCGATGACTTCGGACAGGGGGTCACTGAAGCTTTCTTT CASSDDFGQGVTEAFF TRBD1 TRBV11-1 NA TRBJ1-1
TGTGCCATCAGTGCGGGGAACTCTGGGGCCAACGTCCTGACTTTC CAISAGNSGANVLTF NA TRBV10-3 NA TRBJ2-6
TGTGCCAGCAGCGACAGCGTCAATGAGCAGTTCTTC CASSDSVNEQFF NA TRBV7-9 NA TRBJ2-1
TGTGCCAGCAGCCGTCCAACAGGGGTGACTGAAGCTTTCTTT CASSRPTGVTEAFF TRBD1 TRBV7-7 once TRBJ1-1